Within the sample, the clone carrying this T cell receptor (beta chain) is medium-sized (0.01 to 0.1%). Its antigen is as yet unknown. This entry is derived from a study of T cell responses to AZD1222 COVID-19 vaccine. Whole-study context: Analyses pooled second doses at about 4 or about 12 weeks. Study observations and caveats: Reportedly, nearly half of unique spike TCRs recognized epitopes outside B.1.351/B.1.1.7 mutations.

This table comes from immunoSEQ multiplex PCR, and its TCRdb copy is limited to in-frame clones, with some not included. Among approximately 67,000 clones listed, approximately 81% were seen once. The CDR3 is 17 residues long. The source was peripheral blood, collected on day 0 of AZD1222 vaccination. The chain employs TRBV1 and TRBJ2-2; the table's D call, TRBD2, has no DNA check behind it. TRBV1 is recorded as a pseudogene. The sequence derives from an adult in good health. The DNA for the CDR3 is TGCACCAGCAGCCAAGTTGGACTAGAGACAGAGGGCGGGGAGCTGTTTTTT. Translating gives CTSSQVGLETEGGELFF.